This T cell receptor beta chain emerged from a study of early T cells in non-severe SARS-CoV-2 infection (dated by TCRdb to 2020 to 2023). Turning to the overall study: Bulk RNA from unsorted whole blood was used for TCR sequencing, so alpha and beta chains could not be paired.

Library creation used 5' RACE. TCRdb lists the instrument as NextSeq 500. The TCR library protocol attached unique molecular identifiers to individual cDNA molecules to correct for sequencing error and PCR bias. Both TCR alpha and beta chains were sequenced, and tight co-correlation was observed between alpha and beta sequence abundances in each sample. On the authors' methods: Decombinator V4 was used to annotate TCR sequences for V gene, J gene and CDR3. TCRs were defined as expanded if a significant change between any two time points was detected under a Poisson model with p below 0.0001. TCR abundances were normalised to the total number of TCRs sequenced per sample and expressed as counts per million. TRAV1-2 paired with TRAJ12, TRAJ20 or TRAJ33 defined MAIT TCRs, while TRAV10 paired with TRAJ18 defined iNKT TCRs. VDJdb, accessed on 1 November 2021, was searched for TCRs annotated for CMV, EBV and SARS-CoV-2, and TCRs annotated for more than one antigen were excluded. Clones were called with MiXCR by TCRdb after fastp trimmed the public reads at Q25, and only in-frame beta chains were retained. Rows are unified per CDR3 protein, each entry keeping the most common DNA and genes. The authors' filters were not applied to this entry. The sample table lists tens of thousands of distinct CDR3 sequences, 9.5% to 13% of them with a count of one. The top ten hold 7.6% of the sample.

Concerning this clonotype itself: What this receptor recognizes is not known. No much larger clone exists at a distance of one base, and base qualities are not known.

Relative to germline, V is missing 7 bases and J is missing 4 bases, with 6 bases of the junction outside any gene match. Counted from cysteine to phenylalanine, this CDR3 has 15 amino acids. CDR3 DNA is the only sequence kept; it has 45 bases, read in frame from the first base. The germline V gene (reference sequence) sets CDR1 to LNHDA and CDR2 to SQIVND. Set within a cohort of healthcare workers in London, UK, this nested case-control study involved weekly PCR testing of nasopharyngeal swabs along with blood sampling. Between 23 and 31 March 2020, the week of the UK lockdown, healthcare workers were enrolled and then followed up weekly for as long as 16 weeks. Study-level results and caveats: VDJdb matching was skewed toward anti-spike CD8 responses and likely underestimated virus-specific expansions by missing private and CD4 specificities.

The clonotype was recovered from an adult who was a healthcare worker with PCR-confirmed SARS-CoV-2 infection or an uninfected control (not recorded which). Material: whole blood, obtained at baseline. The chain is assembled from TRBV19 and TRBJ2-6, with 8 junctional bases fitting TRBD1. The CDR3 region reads CASNPDRDGANVLTF. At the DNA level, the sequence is TGTGCCAGTAATCCGGACAGGGACGGGGCCAACGTCCTGACTTTC.